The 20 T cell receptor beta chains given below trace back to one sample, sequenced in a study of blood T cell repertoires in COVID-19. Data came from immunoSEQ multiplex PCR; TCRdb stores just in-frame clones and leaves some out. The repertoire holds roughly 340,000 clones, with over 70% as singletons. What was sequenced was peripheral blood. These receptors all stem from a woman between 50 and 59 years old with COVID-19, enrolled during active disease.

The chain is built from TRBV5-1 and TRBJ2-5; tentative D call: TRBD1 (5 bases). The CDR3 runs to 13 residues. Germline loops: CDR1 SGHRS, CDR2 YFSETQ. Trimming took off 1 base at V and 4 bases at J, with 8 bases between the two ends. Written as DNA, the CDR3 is TGCGCCAGCAGCTTGCCAGGGCGAGAGACCCAGTACTTC. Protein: CASSLPGRETQYF.

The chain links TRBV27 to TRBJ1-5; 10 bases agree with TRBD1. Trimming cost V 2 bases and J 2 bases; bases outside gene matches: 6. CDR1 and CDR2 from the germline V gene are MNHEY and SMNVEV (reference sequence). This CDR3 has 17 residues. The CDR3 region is CASSLAPGTGGNQPQHF. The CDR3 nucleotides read TGTGCCAGCAGTTTAGCCCCCGGGACAGGGGGCAATCAGCCCCAGCATTTT.

The CDR3 loop reads CASSQSREWLGELFF. For the CDR3, the DNA is TGTGCCAGCAGCCAATCGCGGGAGTGGCTCGGGGAGCTGTTTTTT. The V and J genes are TRBV3-1 (or the pseudogene TRBV3-2) and TRBJ2-2; 7 nucleotides match TRBD2. This CDR3 has 15 residues. CDR1 is LGHDT and CDR2 is YNNKEL in the germline V gene (reference sequence). Trimming cost V 2 bases and J 7 bases; bases outside gene matches: 7.

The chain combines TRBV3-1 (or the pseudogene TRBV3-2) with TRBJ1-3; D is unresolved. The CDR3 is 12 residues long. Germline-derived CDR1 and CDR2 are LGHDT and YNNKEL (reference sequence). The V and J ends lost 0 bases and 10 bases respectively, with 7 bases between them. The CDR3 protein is CASSQERDTIYF. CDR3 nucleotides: TGTGCCAGCAGCCAAGAGCGGGATACCATATATTTT.

The CDR3 region has the DNA TGTGCCAGCTCACCACCGACAGTAACAGATACGCAGTATTTT. Translating gives CASSPPTVTDTQYF. The gene calls are TRBV18 and TRBJ2-3, with D tentatively TRBD1 (5 bases). Trimming removed 0 bases at V and 3 bases at J, with 7 bases between. The germline V gene has CDR1 KGHSH and CDR2 LQKENI. The CDR3 runs 14 residues.

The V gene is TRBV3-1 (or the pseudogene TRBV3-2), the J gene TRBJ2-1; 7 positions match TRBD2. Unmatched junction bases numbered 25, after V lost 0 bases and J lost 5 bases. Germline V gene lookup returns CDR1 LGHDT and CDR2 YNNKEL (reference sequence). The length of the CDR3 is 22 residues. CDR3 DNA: TGTGCCAGCAGCCAAGATCTAGTGGTAGCGGGCGAACCCGGATCCATACACAATGAGCAGTTCTTC. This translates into CASSQDLVVAGEPGSIHNEQFF.

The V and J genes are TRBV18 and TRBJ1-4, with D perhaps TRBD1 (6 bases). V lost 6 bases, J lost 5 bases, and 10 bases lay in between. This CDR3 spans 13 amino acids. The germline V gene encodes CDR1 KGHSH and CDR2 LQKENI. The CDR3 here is CASSEQGNEKLFF. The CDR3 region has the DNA TGTGCCAGCTCTGAACAGGGCAATGAAAAACTGTTTTTT. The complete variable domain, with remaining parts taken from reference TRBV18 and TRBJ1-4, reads NAGVMQNPRHLVRRRGQEARLRCSPMKGHSHVYWYRQLPEEGLKFMVYLQKENIIDESGMPKERFSAEFPKEGPSILRIQQVVRGDSAAYFCASSEQGNEKLFFGSGTQLSVL.

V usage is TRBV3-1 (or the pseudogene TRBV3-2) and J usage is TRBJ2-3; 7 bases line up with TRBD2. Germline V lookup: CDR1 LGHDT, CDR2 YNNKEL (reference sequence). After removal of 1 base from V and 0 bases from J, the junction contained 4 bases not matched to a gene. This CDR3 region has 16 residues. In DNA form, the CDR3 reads TGTGCCAGCAGCCAAGGGGGTAGCGGGAGCACAGATACGCAGTATTTT. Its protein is CASSQGGSGSTDTQYF.

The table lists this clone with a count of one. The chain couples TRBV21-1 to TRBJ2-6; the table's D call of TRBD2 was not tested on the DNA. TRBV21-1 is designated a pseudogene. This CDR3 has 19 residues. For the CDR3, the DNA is TGTGCCAGCAGCAAACGTCGTGGCGGAGAAATATCTGGGGCCAACGTCCTGACTTTC. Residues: CASSKRRGGEISGANVLTF.

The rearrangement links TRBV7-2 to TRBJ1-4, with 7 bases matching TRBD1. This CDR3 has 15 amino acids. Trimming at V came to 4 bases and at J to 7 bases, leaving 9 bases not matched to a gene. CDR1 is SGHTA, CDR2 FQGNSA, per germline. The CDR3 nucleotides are TGTGCCAGCAGCTCCGACAGGGCCTATGGTGAAAAACTGTTTTTT. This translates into CASSSDRAYGEKLFF.

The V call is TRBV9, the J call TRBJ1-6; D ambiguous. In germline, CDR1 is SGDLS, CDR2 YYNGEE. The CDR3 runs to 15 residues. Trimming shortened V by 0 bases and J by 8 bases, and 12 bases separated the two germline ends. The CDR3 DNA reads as TGTGCCAGCAGCGTAGACTTTTTGCAGGATTCACCCCTCCACTTT. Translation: CASSVDFLQDSPLHF.

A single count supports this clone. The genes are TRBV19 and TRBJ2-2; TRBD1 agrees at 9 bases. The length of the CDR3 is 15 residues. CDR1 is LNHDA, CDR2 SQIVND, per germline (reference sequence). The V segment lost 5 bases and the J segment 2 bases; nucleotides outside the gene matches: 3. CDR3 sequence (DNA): TGTGCCAGTAGTGGGACAGGGAAAAACACCGGGGAGCTGTTTTTT. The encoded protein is CASSGTGKNTGELFF.

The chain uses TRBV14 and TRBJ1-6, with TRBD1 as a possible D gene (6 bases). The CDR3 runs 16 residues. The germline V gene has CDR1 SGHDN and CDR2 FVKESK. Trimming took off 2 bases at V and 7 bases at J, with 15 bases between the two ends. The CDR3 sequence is CASSQFGQGPNSPLHF. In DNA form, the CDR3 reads TGTGCCAGCAGCCAATTCGGGCAGGGGCCCAATTCACCCCTCCACTTT. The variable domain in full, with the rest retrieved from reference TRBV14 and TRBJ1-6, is EAGVTQFPSHSVIEKGQTVTLRCDPISGHDNLYWYRRVMGKEIKFLLHFVKESKQDESGMPNNRFLAERTGGTYSTLKVQPAELEDSGVYFCASSQFGQGPNSPLHFGNGTRLTVT.

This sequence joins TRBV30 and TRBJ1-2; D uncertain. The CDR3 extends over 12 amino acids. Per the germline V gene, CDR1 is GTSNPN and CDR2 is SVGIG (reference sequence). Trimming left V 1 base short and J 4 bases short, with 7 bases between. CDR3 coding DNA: TGTGCCTGGAGTGGTCAAATCTATGGCTACACCTTC. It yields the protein CAWSGQIYGYTF. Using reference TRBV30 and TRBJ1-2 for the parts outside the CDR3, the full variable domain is SQTIHQWPATLVQPVGSPLSLECTVEGTSNPNLYWYRQAAGRGLQLLFYSVGIGQISSEVPQNLSASRPQDRQFILSSKKLLLSDSGFYLCAWSGQIYGYTFGSGTRLTVV.

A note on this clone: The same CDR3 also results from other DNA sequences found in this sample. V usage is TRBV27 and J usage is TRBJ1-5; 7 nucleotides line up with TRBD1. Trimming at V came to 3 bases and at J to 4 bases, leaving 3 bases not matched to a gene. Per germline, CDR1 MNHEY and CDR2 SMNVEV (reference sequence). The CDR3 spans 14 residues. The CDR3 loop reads CASSFRDSNQPQHF. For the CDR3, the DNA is TGTGCCAGCAGTTTCCGGGACAGTAATCAGCCCCAGCATTTT.

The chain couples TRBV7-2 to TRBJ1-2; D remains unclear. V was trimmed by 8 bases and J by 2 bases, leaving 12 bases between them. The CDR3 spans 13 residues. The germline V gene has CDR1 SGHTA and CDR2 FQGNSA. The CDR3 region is CASYQRLNYGYTF. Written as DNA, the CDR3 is TGTGCCAGCTATCAGAGACTGAACTATGGCTACACCTTC.

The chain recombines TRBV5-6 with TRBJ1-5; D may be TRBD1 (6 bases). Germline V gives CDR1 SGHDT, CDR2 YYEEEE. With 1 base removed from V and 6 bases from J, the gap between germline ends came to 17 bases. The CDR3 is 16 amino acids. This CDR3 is CASSLWDLQGFQPQHF. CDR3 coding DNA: TGTGCCAGCAGCTTGTGGGACCTCCAGGGGTTTCAGCCCCAGCATTTT. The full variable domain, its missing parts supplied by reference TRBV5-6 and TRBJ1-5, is DAGVTQSPTHLIKTRGQQVTLRCSPKSGHDTVSWYQQALGQGPQFIFQYYEEEERQRGNFPDRFSGHQFPNYSSELNVNALLLGDSALYLCASSLWDLQGFQPQHFGDGTRLSIL.

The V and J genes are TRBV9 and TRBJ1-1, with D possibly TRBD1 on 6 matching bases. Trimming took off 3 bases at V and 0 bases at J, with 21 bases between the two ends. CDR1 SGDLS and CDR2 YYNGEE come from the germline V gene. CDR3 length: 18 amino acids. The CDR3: CASSARGGASLMNTEAFF. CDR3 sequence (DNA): TGTGCCAGCAGCGCCCGGGGGGGGGCCTCGCTAATGAACACTGAAGCTTTCTTT. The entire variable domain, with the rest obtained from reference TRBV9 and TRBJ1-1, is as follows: DSGVTQTPKHLITATGQRVTLRCSPRSGDLSVYWYQQSLDQGLQFLIQYYNGEERAKGNILERFSAQQFPDLHSELNLSSLELGDSALYFCASSARGGASLMNTEAFFGQGTRLTVV.

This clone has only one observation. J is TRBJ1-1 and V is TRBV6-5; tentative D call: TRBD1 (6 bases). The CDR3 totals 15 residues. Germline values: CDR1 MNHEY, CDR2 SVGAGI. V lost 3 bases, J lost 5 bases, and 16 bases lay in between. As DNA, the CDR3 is TGTGCCAGCAGTTATTCCGGGACACCGGGGACTGAAGCTTTCTTT. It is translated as CASSYSGTPGTEAFF.

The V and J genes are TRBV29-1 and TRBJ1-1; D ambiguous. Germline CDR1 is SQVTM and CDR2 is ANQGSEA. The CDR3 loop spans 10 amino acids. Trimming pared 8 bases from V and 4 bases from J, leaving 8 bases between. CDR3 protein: CSYGSTEAFF. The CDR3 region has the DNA TGCAGCTATGGGAGCACTGAAGCTTTCTTT.